These 30 T cell receptor beta chains originate from one sample sequenced in a study of blood T cells in healthy people across ages. A J-beta primer mix and a sample-barcoded 5' primer were used in a second PCR of roughly 7 to 12 cycles. TCRdb reprocessed the 5' RACE reads via MiXCR and lists one record per CDR3 protein. The sample lists 700,000 to 950,000 distinct CDR3 sequences; roughly 43% were seen once. Sequencing was carried out using blood. The receptors were gathered from a woman aged 60-70 years in good health.

This clonotype was found many times. The V call is TRBV13, the J call TRBJ2-5; D not resolved. V was cut by 7 bases and J by 1 base, with 13 bases left in between. Per germline, CDR1 PRHDT and CDR2 FYEKMQ (reference sequence). This CDR3 is 14 amino acids long. CDR3 loop: CASNRAHLQETQYF. The CDR3 DNA reads as TGTGCCAGCAACCGGGCTCACCTCCAAGAGACCCAGTACTTC.

The V and J genes are TRBV28 and TRBJ2-5; D possibly uses TRBD1 or TRBD2 (5 bases each). V was pared by 3 bases and J by 2 bases, with 16 bases between. Germline values: CDR1 MDHEN, CDR2 SYDVKM. CDR3 length equals 16 residues. For the CDR3, the DNA is TGTGCCAGCAGTTTTGAGGGGATGGGCATTCAAGAGACCCAGTACTTC. Its protein is CASSFEGMGIQETQYF.

This clonotype showed up many times. The rearrangement uses TRBV9 and TRBJ2-5; a possible D gene is TRBD2 (6 bases). The CDR3 consists of 14 residues. The germline gives CDR1 SGDLS, CDR2 YYNGEE. V lost 0 bases, J lost 4 bases, and 10 bases lay in between. This chain's CDR3 is CASSVASGGETQYF. CDR3 nucleotides: TGTGCCAGCAGCGTAGCGTCCGGGGGAGAGACCCAGTACTTC.

CDR3 sequence reads: CASSLVRGENNEQFF. CDR3 DNA: TGTGCCAGCAGCTTAGTGCGGGGGGAGAACAATGAGCAGTTCTTC. The chain couples TRBV11-2 to TRBJ2-1; the match to TRBD2 covers 8 bases. The ends lost 1 base at V and 5 bases at J; junction bases unmatched: 4. The V gene's germline CDR1 is SGHAT and CDR2 FQNNGV. The CDR3 covers 15 residues.

In this sample, this clonotype turned up a few times. The chain links TRBV6-2 or TRBV6-3 to TRBJ2-3; 7 bases line up with TRBD2. CDR1 is MNHEY and CDR2 is SVGEGT in the germline V gene. The CDR3 extends over 14 amino acids. V lost 9 bases to trimming and J lost 0 bases; unmatched junction nucleotides: 6. CDR3 sequence (DNA): TGTGCCAGGGGGGGGGTATCAAGCACAGATACGCAGTATTTT. Translated: CARGGVSSTDTQYF.

This clonotype was counted ten times or more. This chain connects TRBV7-3 to TRBJ2-1; 8 bases match TRBD2. Germline V lookup: CDR1 SGHTA, CDR2 FQGTGA. CDR3 size: 15 residues. Trimming at V came to 2 bases and at J to 7 bases, leaving 7 bases not matched to a gene. In nucleotides, the CDR3 is TGTGCCAGCAGCTTATTCGGGCGGGGGGATAATGAGCAGTTCTTC. Protein: CASSLFGRGDNEQFF. Variable domain in full (rest from reference TRBV7-3 and TRBJ2-1): GAGVSQTPSNKVTEKGKYVELRCDPISGHTALYWYRQSLGQGPEFLIYFQGTGAADDSGLPNDRFFAVRPEGSVSTLKIQRTERGDSAVYLCASSLFGRGDNEQFFGPGTRLTVL.

The J gene is TRBJ2-3, the V gene TRBV6-5; 7 nucleotides agree with TRBD2. The CDR3 consists of 16 residues. V shed 0 bases and J 3 bases; nucleotides not matched to a gene: 6. CDR1 is MNHEY, CDR2 SVGAGI, per germline. In nucleotides, the CDR3 is TGTGCCAGCAGTTACTCGGGCCTCGGGAGGACAGATACGCAGTATTTT. It yields the protein CASSYSGLGRTDTQYF.

The genes are TRBV10-3 and TRBJ2-5; 10 bases agree with TRBD1. V lost 7 bases to trimming and J lost 11 bases; unmatched junction nucleotides: 22. CDR1 ENHRY and CDR2 SYGVKD come from the germline V gene. The CDR3 runs to 17 residues. For the CDR3, the DNA is TGTGCCATCACCCATTCCCCCGGGACAGGGGCAATGGGAGAGCAGTACTTC. This sequence encodes CAITHSPGTGAMGEQYF.

This chain connects TRBV2 to TRBJ2-1, with 7 positions matching TRBD2. Per the germline V gene, CDR1 is SNHLY and CDR2 is FYNNEI. With V trimmed by 2 bases and J by 13 bases, 11 bases remained unmatched. This CDR3 spans 14 amino acids. The CDR3 sequence is CASSEPGGEETQFF. CDR3 DNA sequence: TGTGCCAGCAGTGAACCGGGGGGAGAAGAGACCCAGTTCTTC.

The gene calls are TRBV24-1 and TRBJ2-5; D possibly corresponds to TRBD1 (6 bases). The CDR3 length is 15 residues. Germline CDR1 reads KGHDR; CDR2 reads SFDVKD. The V end was cut by 4 bases, the J end by 1 base, with 12 bases between. The CDR3 DNA is TGTGCCACCAGTGACAACAGGGCTTTCCAAGAGACCCAGTACTTC. Its protein is CATSDNRAFQETQYF.

This clonotype was observed a few times. The V and J genes are TRBV12-3 or TRBV12-4 and TRBJ2-1; D is uncertain. The CDR3 runs 16 residues. Trimming cost V 8 bases and J 5 bases, with 22 bases left between them. CDR3 sequence (DNA): TGTGCCAGCCCCATCGAGGAGACAAAAAGACACAATGAGCAGTTCTTC. Protein product: CASPIEETKRHNEQFF.

This clonotype turned up a few times. The V and J genes are TRBV6-2 or TRBV6-3 and TRBJ2-7; D remains unclear. The CDR3 sequence is 12 residues long. Per germline, CDR1 MNHEY and CDR2 SVGEGT. V lost 5 bases, J lost 7 bases, and 12 bases lay in between. DNA of the CDR3: TGTGCCAGCAGTCGTATATTGGGGGAGCAGTACTTC. Translated: CASSRILGEQYF.

The gene calls are TRBV30 and TRBJ1-3, with TRBD1 identical over 7 bases. Germline values: CDR1 GTSNPN, CDR2 SVGIG (reference sequence). The CDR3 loop spans 13 amino acids. CDR3 coding DNA: TGTGCGATGGGACAGAACTCTGGAAACACCATATATTTT. Its translation: CAMGQNSGNTIYF. Full variable domain (missing parts from reference TRBV30 and TRBJ1-3): SQTIHQWPATLVQPVGSPLSLECTVEGTSNPNLYWYRQAAGRGLQLLFYSVGIGQISSEVPQNLSASRPQDRQFILSSKKLLLSDSGFYLCAMGQNSGNTIYFGEGSWLTVV.

The chain links TRBV7-3 to TRBJ2-1; tentatively, D is TRBD2 (7 bases). Trimming removed 6 bases at V and 8 bases at J, with 14 bases between. Per germline, CDR1 SGHTA and CDR2 FQGTGA. The length of the CDR3 is 13 residues. The CDR3 DNA is TGTGCCAGCAGTTCGGGGGGCGGCGATGAGCAGTTCTTC. Its protein is CASSSGGGDEQFF.

The chain uses TRBV11-2 and TRBJ2-3; maybe TRBD2 (5 bases). V was shortened by 0 bases and J by 3 bases, with 10 bases between the two germline ends. Looked up from germline, CDR1 is SGHAT and CDR2 is FQNNGV. The CDR3 spans 15 residues. CDR3 coding DNA: TGTGCCAGCAGCTTAGATGCGAGGGAGACAGATACGCAGTATTTT. Its protein product is CASSLDARETDTQYF.

The chain employs TRBV6-5 and TRBJ1-2; 9 bases are shared with TRBD1. Germline trimming cut 6 bases from V and 2 bases from J; bases unmatched to any gene: 10. Germline-derived CDR1 and CDR2 are MNHEY and SVGAGI. This CDR3 region has 16 residues. The chain's CDR3 is CASSPRRTGANYGYTF. The CDR3 DNA reads as TGTGCCAGCAGCCCGCGGCGGACAGGGGCAAACTATGGCTACACCTTC.

This chain connects TRBV28 to TRBJ2-3; TRBD2 agrees at 10 bases. The CDR3 loop spans 18 amino acids. The germline V gene encodes CDR1 MDHEN and CDR2 SYDVKM. J lost 4 bases, V lost 2 bases, and 12 bases had no gene match. For the CDR3, the DNA is TGTGCCAGCAGTTTAGGAGTACGAGCGGGAGGGCCTCCAGATACGCAGTATTTT. This codes for CASSLGVRAGGPPDTQYF.

The rearrangement uses TRBV20-1 and TRBJ2-3; 10 positions match TRBD2. CDR3 length equals 15 residues. J gave up 3 bases and V 3 bases, and 6 bases lay outside the gene matches. Germline lookup yields CDR1 DFQATT and CDR2 SNEGSKA (reference sequence). The CDR3 DNA reads as TGCAGTGCTAGTGTGCTAGCGGGAGTAACAGATACGCAGTATTTT. Its translation: CSASVLAGVTDTQYF.

The rearrangement links TRBV11-3 to TRBJ2-3, with TRBD2 identical over 8 bases. J lost 4 bases, V lost 5 bases, and 5 bases had no gene match. Germline CDR1 is SGHNT and CDR2 is YENEEA. The CDR3 has 14 residues. This CDR3 reads CASSHRLAPDTQYF. DNA for the CDR3: TGTGCCAGCAGCCACCGACTAGCGCCAGATACGCAGTATTTT.

V usage is TRBV6-5 and J usage is TRBJ2-3; 9 bases align to TRBD1. The CDR3 sequence is 16 residues long. J gave up 2 bases and V 2 bases, and 5 bases lay outside the gene matches. CDR1 is MNHEY, CDR2 SVGAGI, per germline. CDR3 protein: CASSYGGQGYTDTQYF. The CDR3 DNA follows: TGTGCCAGCAGTTACGGAGGACAGGGGTACACAGATACGCAGTATTTT.

V gene TRBV7-9 combines with J gene TRBJ2-3, with TRBD1 matching 10 bases. The CDR3 is made up of 17 amino acids. Trimming at V came to 3 bases and at J to 1 base, leaving 7 bases not matched to a gene. The germline V gene has CDR1 SEHNR and CDR2 FQNEAQ (reference sequence). CDR3 DNA: TGTGCCAGCAGCTTCCTGACAGGGGGCGCGCGCACAGATACGCAGTATTTT. Amino acid sequence: CASSFLTGGARTDTQYF.

This chain joins TRBV10-3 and TRBJ2-3; the D gene could be TRBD1 or TRBD2 (5 bases each). The CDR3 consists of 16 residues. Germline CDR1 ENHRY, CDR2 SYGVKD. Trimming shortened V by 0 bases and J by 2 bases, and 12 bases separated the two germline ends. The CDR3 protein is CAISESGTRATDTQYF. In DNA, the CDR3 is TGTGCCATCAGTGAGTCTGGGACCCGTGCCACAGATACGCAGTATTTT.

This clonotype was seen only once. V gene TRBV28 combines with J gene TRBJ2-4; 9 bases fit TRBD1. The DNA end is more similar to TRBJ2-7, so the J call may be wrong. The CDR3 covers 14 residues. CDR1 MDHEN and CDR2 SYDVKM come from the germline V gene. Written as DNA, the CDR3 is TGTGCCAGCAGTCCCCCGGACAGGGGTGACGAGCAGTACTTC. It translates to CASSPPDRGDEQYF.

This clonotype was observed a handful of times. The chain employs TRBV7-3 and TRBJ1-2; D remains unclear. Germline V gene sequence: CDR1 SGHTA, CDR2 FQGTGA. Trimming left V 4 bases short and J 8 bases short, with 14 bases between. The CDR3 extends over 13 amino acids. The CDR3 region has the DNA TGTGCCAGCAGCTCCGATGGACTGAAAGGCTACACCTTC. Protein sequence: CASSSDGLKGYTF.

The chain uses TRBV12-3 or TRBV12-4 and TRBJ1-5; 8 bases fit TRBD1. Trimming took 6 bases from V and 7 from J; bases not matched to a gene: 5. The CDR3 spans 13 residues. The CDR3 here is CASSATGEQPQHF. CDR3 in DNA: TGTGCCAGCAGCGCGACAGGGGAGCAGCCCCAGCATTTT.

The rearrangement links TRBV20-1 to TRBJ2-3, with D possibly TRBD2 on 5 matching bases. The CDR3 length is 12 residues. Germline V gene sequence: CDR1 DFQATT, CDR2 SNEGSKA (reference sequence). Trimming shortened V by 6 bases and J by 5 bases, and 12 bases separated the two germline ends. In DNA form, the CDR3 reads TGCAGTGCCAGACCGGCGGGAGATACGCAGTATTTT. It translates to CSARPAGDTQYF.

In this sample, this clonotype turned up many times. The V gene is TRBV12-3 or TRBV12-4, the J gene TRBJ2-1, with 11 positions matching TRBD1. CDR3 length equals 13 residues. V lost 8 bases, J lost 3 bases, and 0 bases stayed unmatched. CDR3 nucleotides: TGTGCCAGCGGGACAGGGGGCTACAATGAGCAGTTCTTC. This codes for CASGTGGYNEQFF.

As DNA, the CDR3 is TGTGCCAGCAGCCAACTTGGGACAGGGGGCACCGGGGAGCTGTTTTTT. Residues: CASSQLGTGGTGELFF. The chain uses TRBV4-2 and TRBJ2-2; 11 bases are shared with TRBD1. The germline gives CDR1 LGHNA, CDR2 YNFKEQ. V shed 2 bases and J 4 bases; nucleotides not matched to a gene: 3. The CDR3 spans 16 residues.

The V and J genes are TRBV29-1 and TRBJ2-1; 8 bases agree with TRBD2. The DNA matches TRBJ2-7 better at its end, which makes the J call doubtful. CDR1 is SQVTM, CDR2 ANQGSEA, per germline. CDR3 length equals 14 residues. In nucleotides, the CDR3 is TGCAGCGCAAAGGGACTAGTGTCCTACAATGAGCAGTACTTC. It codes for CSAKGLVSYNEQYF.

With respect to this clonotype: This could be a read error, since a much larger clone is one nucleotide away. The gene calls are TRBV28 and TRBJ2-7, with D unresolved. The germline V and J ends were trimmed by 7 bases and 6 bases, with 10 bases remaining between them. This CDR3 is built from 11 residues. Germline assignment: CDR1 MDHEN and CDR2 SYDVKM. The CDR3: CASTLGSEQYF. In DNA form, the CDR3 reads TGTGCCAGCACCCTGGGGTCCGAGCAGTACTTC.